This T cell receptor (beta chain) is drawn from a study of human T cells and chemical hapten exposure. The CDR3 runs to 14 residues. CDR1 and CDR2 from the germline V gene are SGHVS and FQNEAQ. V shed 2 bases and J shed 2 bases, with 10 bases lying between them. Sample time point: pre-sensitization, week 0. Sample treatment: therapeutic diphenylcyclopropenone sensitization with weekly scalp DPC. The study's library attached unique molecular identifiers to single cDNA molecules. One entry per CDR3 protein results from TCRdb running MiXCR on the RACE reads. The repertoire holds about 380,000 distinct CDR3 sequences, with less than 6.5% as singletons.

The V and J genes are TRBV7-8 and TRBJ2-7; D gene uncertain. The input for sequencing was whole blood, taken in connection with sensitization to the hapten diphenylcyclopropenone (DPC). This clonotype originated in a woman aged 50 to 60 with alopecia areata. Some clones in this sample may be carry-over from other donors' samples. CDR3 in amino acids: CASSLSPPPYEQYF. The CDR3 nucleotides are TGTGCCAGCAGCTTAAGCCCGCCCCCCTACGAGCAGTACTTC.